This T cell receptor beta chain came from a study of CD8 T cells in Susac syndrome. Broader study findings: The authors acknowledged that their TCR sequencing and HLA analysis involved a relatively small number of individuals.

The multiple sclerosis control cohort comprised treatment-naive individuals presenting with stable or active relapsing-remitting disease. CD8+ and CD4+ T cells were negatively isolated; TEMRA cells were FACS-enriched. Remarks on this clonotype: Its matching antigen is unknown.

Trimming cost V 2 bases and J 2 bases, with 10 bases left between them. The CDR3 is 15 residues long. The germline CDR1 and CDR2 sequences are SGDLS and YYNGEE. When the RNA was reverse transcribed, random hexamers were used with an input of roughly 0.45 to 1 ug. Multiplex immunoSEQ PCR targeted 54 Vbeta and 13 Jbeta TCR beta segments. TCRdb passed the immunoSEQ multiplex PCR reads through MiXCR, listing each CDR3 protein once. Of about 250,000 distinct CDR3 sequences in the sample, around 95% were seen once. V usage is TRBV9 and J usage is TRBJ2-2; D perhaps matches TRBD1 (6 bases). The sample was CD4+ T cells from PBMCs. This sequence was found in a human donor with multiple sclerosis. The CDR3 coding sequence is TGTGCCAGCAGCGTCGGGACAAAAAACACCGGGGAGCTGTTTTTT. This codes for CASSVGTKNTGELFF.